Below are 24 T cell receptor beta chains sequenced from a single sample in a study of human T cells and chemical hapten exposure. As to time point: patch test 1, 2 weeks after DPC sensitization. The treatment is: therapeutic diphenylcyclopropenone sensitization with weekly scalp DPC. TCRdb re-analysed the RACE reads in MiXCR, keeping a single row per CDR3 protein. The sample has under 200,000 distinct CDR3 sequences, more than 14% seen once; the top ten hold 1.5% to 2%. The starting material was whole blood, obtained in connection with sensitization to the hapten diphenylcyclopropenone (DPC). The receptors originated from a woman in her twenties or thirties with alopecia areata. Some clones in this sample may be carry-over from other donors' samples.

The chain joins TRBV6-5 to TRBJ2-7, with 7 bases aligning to TRBD1. CDR1 is MNHEY, CDR2 SVGAGI, per germline. The CDR3 extends over 13 amino acids. The junction had 7 bases not matched to a gene; V was cut back by 6 bases and J by 5 bases. The CDR3 is CASSLQGLNEQYF. CDR3 DNA sequence: TGTGCCAGCAGCCTACAGGGGTTGAACGAGCAGTACTTC.

A few counts support this clonotype. This rearrangement joins TRBV18 to TRBJ2-1, with TRBD1 as a possible D gene (6 bases). CDR1 KGHSH and CDR2 LQKENI come from the germline V gene. The V and J ends lost 3 bases and 0 bases respectively, with 12 bases between them. The length of the CDR3 is 16 residues. CDR3 in DNA: TGTGCCAGCTCACCTCTCCCCAGGGGCTCCTACAATGAGCAGTTCTTC. It encodes CASSPLPRGSYNEQFF.

The V call is TRBV12-5, the J call TRBJ1-2; D remains unclear. Germline V gene lookup returns CDR1 LGHNT and CDR2 FRNRAP. The CDR3 totals 14 residues. The germline V and J ends were trimmed by 1 base and 2 bases, with 8 bases remaining between them. CDR3 nucleotide sequence: TGTGCTAGTGGTTTGGAGGGCAGGAACTATGGCTACACCTTC. Its translation is CASGLEGRNYGYTF.

V and J are TRBV20-1 and TRBJ2-7; unclear D gene. Germline V gene lookup returns CDR1 DFQATT and CDR2 SNEGSKA (reference sequence). The CDR3 runs to 12 residues. Trimming left V 5 bases short and J 7 bases short, with 15 bases between. DNA of the CDR3: TGCAGTGCTGGGATAAAAATGTCGGAGCAGTACTTC. Its translation is CSAGIKMSEQYF.

This clonotype was detected a few times. The chain is built from TRBV3-1 and TRBJ2-4; a weak D match, TRBD1 (5 bases). The germline gives CDR1 LGHDT, CDR2 YNNKEL (reference sequence). The CDR3 totals 14 residues. The germline V and J ends were trimmed by 4 bases and 12 bases, with 19 bases remaining between them. CDR3 protein: CASSPLETVAPQYF. Written as DNA, the CDR3 is TGTGCCAGCAGCCCCCTGGAGACAGTCGCGCCTCAGTACTTC. The full variable domain, rest sourced from reference TRBV3-1 and TRBJ2-4, is DTAVSQTPKYLVTQMGNDKSIKCEQNLGHDTMYWYKQDSKKFLKIMFSYNNKELIINETVPNRFSPKSPDKAHLNLHINSLELGDSAVYFCASSPLETVAPQYFGAGTRLSVL.

This clonotype was found a few times. The rearrangement uses TRBV20-1 and TRBJ1-2, with 7 positions matching TRBD1. The junction had 2 bases not matched to a gene; V was cut back by 3 bases and J by 4 bases. The CDR3 runs to 12 residues. Germline V gene lookup returns CDR1 DFQATT and CDR2 SNEGSKA (reference sequence). CDR3 in DNA: TGCAGTGCTAGGGCAGGGGGCTATGGCTACACCTTC. Translated, it gives CSARAGGYGYTF.

CDR3 in DNA: TGTGCCAGCTCATCCACAGGGTCGGGTACAGATACGCAGTATTTT. It is translated as CASSSTGSGTDTQYF. The chain carries TRBV18 and TRBJ2-3; maybe TRBD1 (6 bases). Germline lookup yields CDR1 KGHSH and CDR2 LQKENI. The V gene lost 5 bases and the J gene lost 3 bases, with 15 bases spanning the gap. The CDR3 sequence is 15 residues long.

There are many counts of this clonotype. The chain joins TRBV5-1 to TRBJ1-2; D uncertain. The ends were cut back, 3 bases at V and 4 bases at J, with 10 bases in the middle. This CDR3 comprises 13 residues. Germline-derived CDR1 and CDR2 are SGHRS and YFSETQ. CDR3 in DNA: TGCGCCAGCAGCTGGGATAAAACCTATGGCTACACCTTC. Its protein is CASSWDKTYGYTF. The full variable domain, its missing parts supplied by reference TRBV5-1 and TRBJ1-2, is KAGVTQTPRYLIKTRGQQVTLSCSPISGHRSVSWYQQTPGQGLQFLFEYFSETQRNKGNFPGRFSGRQFSNSRSEMNVSTLELGDSALYLCASSWDKTYGYTFGSGTRLTVV.

The V call is TRBV30, the J call TRBJ2-1, with 14 bases lining up with TRBD2. CDR1 and CDR2 (germline): GTSNPN, SVGIG (reference sequence). The CDR3 is made up of 16 amino acids. V shed 3 bases, J shed 4 bases, and the junction held 5 bases outside the gene matches. This CDR3 reads CAWSGTSGGRYNEQFF. The DNA for the CDR3 is TGTGCCTGGAGCGGGACTAGCGGGGGACGATACAATGAGCAGTTCTTC.

The chain combines TRBV4-2 with TRBJ2-5; TRBD2 agrees at 12 bases. Germline V gene data show CDR1 as LGHNA and CDR2 as YNFKEQ. Losses at the gene ends were 1 base for V and 2 bases for J; bases not matched to a gene: 2. The CDR3 totals 16 residues. CDR3 sequence (DNA): TGTGCCAGCAGCCAAGGGACTAGCGGGGAGCAAGAGACCCAGTACTTC. It codes for CASSQGTSGEQETQYF.

The chain links TRBV7-3 to TRBJ2-5; a weak D match, TRBD1 (6 bases). CDR1 SGHTA and CDR2 FQGTGA come from the germline V gene. This CDR3 has 13 residues. V was pared by 3 bases and J by 2 bases, with 7 bases between. Here the CDR3 DNA reads TGTGCCAGCAGCTTTGGACAGCAAGAGACCCAGTACTTC. Amino acids: CASSFGQQETQYF.

The chain combines TRBV6-1 with TRBJ2-1; D gene unclear. V shed 1 base and J shed 0 bases, with 16 bases lying between them. This CDR3 has 18 amino acids. Germline V lookup: CDR1 MNHNS, CDR2 SASEGT. CDR3 loop: CASSEGLRTPSSYNEQFF. In nucleotides, the CDR3 is TGTGCCAGCAGTGAAGGTTTACGTACTCCAAGCTCCTACAATGAGCAGTTCTTC.

This chain uses TRBV6-2 or TRBV6-3 with TRBJ1-5, with 7 nucleotides matching TRBD1. Germline lookup yields CDR1 MNHEY and CDR2 SVGEGT. The CDR3 covers 13 residues. V shed 6 bases, J shed 5 bases, and the junction held 4 bases outside the gene matches. CDR3 sequence: CASRDRVHQPQHF. CDR3 coding DNA: TGTGCCAGCAGAGACAGGGTACATCAGCCCCAGCATTTT.

The chain combines TRBV28 with TRBJ2-7; 11 bases align to TRBD1. CDR1 MDHEN and CDR2 SYDVKM come from the germline V gene. The CDR3 totals 16 residues. V shed 5 bases, J shed 4 bases, and the junction held 10 bases outside the gene matches. CDR3 sequence (DNA): TGTGCCAGCAGTCCCTATGGACAGGGGGCGCGGTACGAGCAGTACTTC. This encodes CASSPYGQGARYEQYF.

This sequence joins TRBV7-6 and TRBJ1-2; no clear D. Germline CDR1 SGHVS, CDR2 FNYEAQ. Trimming removed 5 bases at V and 6 bases at J, with 13 bases between. CDR3 length equals 13 residues. CDR3 amino acids: CASSPSPHNGYTF. DNA for the CDR3: TGTGCCAGCAGCCCGTCGCCCCACAATGGCTACACCTTC.

This clonotype was counted only a few times. V usage is TRBV7-9 and J usage is TRBJ2-3; 14 bases line up with TRBD2. Trimming removed 5 bases from V and 1 base from J; junction bases left unmatched: 5. Germline V gene sequence: CDR1 SEHNR, CDR2 FQNEAQ (reference sequence). This CDR3 is built from 17 residues. CDR3 region: CASSPGTSGSGTDTQYF. CDR3 DNA sequence: TGTGCCAGCAGCCCCGGGACTAGCGGGAGTGGCACAGATACGCAGTATTTT.

In this sample, this clonotype turned up a few times. V usage is TRBV10-3 and J usage is TRBJ2-7; TRBD1 might be the D (5 bases). CDR1 ENHRY and CDR2 SYGVKD come from the germline V gene. This CDR3 has 12 amino acids. DNA of the CDR3: TGTGCGGTCAGGGCCGGAGCCTACGAGCAGTACTTC. Its translation is CAVRAGAYEQYF.

The V gene is TRBV19, the J gene TRBJ2-5; 8 bases map to TRBD2. The CDR3 loop spans 15 amino acids. Trimming took 5 bases from V and 2 from J; bases not matched to a gene: 7. Per germline, CDR1 LNHDA and CDR2 SQIVND (reference sequence). CDR3 amino acids: CASSGTSGLQETQYF. CDR3 sequence (DNA): TGTGCCAGTAGTGGAACTAGCGGATTACAAGAGACCCAGTACTTC.

The chain couples TRBV7-3 to TRBJ2-2; D might be TRBD1 (6 bases). The germline gives CDR1 SGHTA, CDR2 FQGTGA. Trimming removed 5 bases at V and 0 bases at J, with 13 bases between. This CDR3 has 16 amino acids. The CDR3 bases are TGTGCCAGCAGCCCCCACGGACAGTCGAACACCGGGGAGCTGTTTTTT. Translation gives CASSPHGQSNTGELFF.

This clonotype has only a few counts. The chain combines TRBV29-1 with TRBJ2-1, with a weak D call TRBD2 (5 bases). Deletions cut 5 bases from V and 5 bases from J, with 10 bases between. Germline V gives CDR1 SQVTM, CDR2 ANQGSEA. The CDR3 loop spans 12 amino acids. CDR3 sequence: CSVLDGDNEQFF. The DNA of the CDR3 is TGCAGCGTTCTTGACGGGGACAATGAGCAGTTCTTC.

This chain uses TRBV6-5 with TRBJ1-6, with a tentative D call TRBD1 (5 bases). Germline values: CDR1 MNHEY, CDR2 SVGAGI. The CDR3 spans 14 residues. The V end was cut by 6 bases, the J end by 9 bases, with 15 bases between. The CDR3 loop is CASRPAGVRSPLHF. CDR3 coding DNA: TGTGCCAGCAGGCCCGCGGGGGTTCGTTCACCCCTCCACTTT.

This chain links TRBV18 with TRBJ2-5; tentatively, D is TRBD1 (6 bases). Trimming removed 2 bases from V and 4 bases from J, with 8 bases in between. The CDR3 totals 13 residues. Germline CDR1 is KGHSH and CDR2 is LQKENI. The DNA for the CDR3 is TGTGCCAGCTCACCAGGGACACGAGAGACCCAGTACTTC. Protein sequence: CASSPGTRETQYF.

This clonotype was observed a handful of times. The DNA for the CDR3 is TGTGCCAGCAGCCCCGAGCGGGGGGGCCCCTACGAGCAGTACTTC. It is translated as CASSPERGGPYEQYF. J is TRBJ2-7 and V is TRBV4-2; 10 nucleotides agree with TRBD2. Per germline, CDR1 LGHNA and CDR2 YNFKEQ. V shed 4 bases and J 2 bases; nucleotides not matched to a gene: 5. This CDR3 has 15 residues.

At least ten counts were recorded for this clonotype. The chain joins TRBV4-1 to TRBJ1-2; maybe TRBD1 (6 bases). The CDR3 is made up of 14 amino acids. CDR1 and CDR2 (germline): MGHRA, YSYEKL. Between the trimmed V and J ends, which lost 1 base and 8 bases, there was a span of 14 bases. The CDR3 DNA follows: TGCGCCAGCAGCCAAGTTGCGGGGGCGAGCGGCTACACCTTC. Protein sequence: CASSQVAGASGYTF.